The subject of this entry is one T cell receptor beta chain. Its recognized antigen is unknown. No much larger clonotype is one base removed from it; base qualities were not supplied. There are 18 amino acids in the CDR3, from cysteine to phenylalanine inclusive. The entry retains the CDR3 DNA only, 54 bases that are in frame from base 1. As encoded in the germline V gene, CDR1 is SGHTA while CDR2 is FQGNSA. Here V drops 1 base and J drops 0 bases, and the junction holds 5 bases not matched to any gene. These data originate in a study of CD8 T cells in Susac syndrome (dated by TCRdb to 2018 to 2020). Turning to the overall study: Whether CD8+ T cell activation and differentiation in Susac syndrome was antigen driven was tested using repertoire sequencing.

RNA was extracted using the RNeasy kit, and about 0.5 to 1 ug of the RNA was reverse transcribed with random hexamers. TCR beta CDR3 regions were amplified with the immunoSEQ multiplex PCR assay covering 54 Vbeta and 13 Jbeta segments. Bias from PCR amplification was corrected by using a synthetic template baseline for primer optimization and for computational correction. The authors processed their data as follows. Reads were assigned to V, D and J genes according to IMGT and analyzed in immunoSEQ Analyzer, with only productive sequences retained. To calculate clonality, Shannon entropy was normalized by log2 of the number of productive unique sequences and then subtracted from one. For each patient and control, public and private clones were evaluated within the 100 most prevalent clones. Clones were defined as Susac-specific when absent from the healthy and MS cohorts, from about a thousand published viral clones and from other ImmuneACCESS disease sequences. TCRdb cleaned the public reads at Q25 with fastp, built clones with MiXCR and kept in-frame beta chains. Each record represents a unique CDR3 protein, reported with the most common genes and DNA among its rows. TCRdb, rather than the study authors, made the V and J calls. This sample is represented by 200,000 or so distinct CDR3 sequences; roughly 96% of them were singletons. Just under 0.095% of the sample comes from the top ten.

High-throughput TCR beta sequencing profiled peripheral blood CD8+ and CD4+ T cells from healthy donors, Susac syndrome patients and multiple sclerosis patients. Multiple sclerosis controls were treatment-naive patients with stable or active relapsing-remitting disease fulfilling revised McDonald criteria. Bulk CD8+ and CD4+ T cells were purified by magnetic negative isolation, whereas CD8+ TEMRA cells were enriched by FACS. Blood was collected in EDTA tubes and processed within 24 hours, with PBMCs isolated through density gradient centrifugation. PBMCs intended for TCR sequencing were cryopreserved in liquid nitrogen and thawed later in a water bath at 37 degrees C. The sorted or isolated CD4+, CD8+ and CD8+ TEMRA cells had a purity of 90% or higher. Findings and caveats that apply to the study as a whole: The TCR sequencing and HLA analysis was acknowledged to have included a relatively small number of individuals.

Sequencing input: CD4+ T cells from PBMCs. The chain is encoded by TRBV7-2 joined to TRBJ2-6, with TRBD1 matching 8 junction bases. The receptor was derived from a human donor with multiple sclerosis. The nucleotide sequence is given as TGTGCCAGCAGCTTAGGAGGGACAGGCCTCTCTGGGGCCAACGTCCTGACTTTC. This sequence encodes CASSLGGTGLSGANVLTF.